The present entry profiles one T cell receptor beta chain with its context. The sample is drawn from a study of blood T cell repertoires in COVID-19. For the study at large: Acute-phase and convalescent COVID-19 samples originated in the United States, Italy and Spain. From T cells, B-cell-depleted T cells, or PBMCs came the material, which was cDNA or gDNA.

The CDR3 totals 16 residues. The germline V gene has CDR1 MNHEY and CDR2 SVGAGI. Trimming took off 0 bases at V and 2 bases at J, with 13 bases between the two ends. Authors' methods: Reference gene primer amplification in the assay estimated nucleated cell counts. Produced via immunoSEQ multiplex PCR; TCRdb's table is partial and in-frame only. The V and J calls and clone size were taken over from that table, and D and trimming were inferred from the DNA. In the table there are approximately 35,000 clones, roughly nine tenths of which are singletons. The receptor comes from a human donor with active COVID-19. The donor label of this sample is uncertain. The chain carries TRBV6-5 and TRBJ2-5; the D gene is possibly TRBD1 (5 bases). Sequencing was done on a sample of peripheral blood. CDR3 sequence (DNA): TGTGCCAGCAGTTACTCAGGGGTGCGGAATCAAGAGACCCAGTACTTC. Its protein is CASSYSGVRNQETQYF.